This entry lists 25 T cell receptor beta chains sequenced from one sample in a study of beta chain features in type 1 diabetes. The entirety of the isolated RNA underwent reverse transcription, so expressed TCRB transcripts were sequenced. TCRdb's table, derived via immunoSEQ multiplex PCR, lists solely in-frame clones and lacks some. The repertoire holds 200,000 to 300,000 clones, with about 30% as singletons. Sequenced sample: central memory CD4+ T cells from blood. These receptors all come from a young man in good health.

This CDR3 reads CSVATGQTTEAFF. The CDR3 nucleotides read TGCAGCGTTGCAACCGGGCAGACCACTGAAGCTTTCTTT. J is TRBJ1-1 and V is TRBV29-1; D gene uncertain. This CDR3 has 13 amino acids. Trimming took 4 bases from V and 4 from J, leaving 13 bases between them. Germline V CDR1 and CDR2: SQVTM, ANQGSEA. Looking up the rest from reference TRBV29-1 and TRBJ1-1 gives the full variable domain: SAVISQKPSRDICQRGTSLTIQCQVDSQVTMMFWYRQQPGQSLTLIATANQGSEATYESGFVIDKFPISRPNLTFSTLTVSNMSPEDSSIYLCSVATGQTTEAFFGQGTRLTVV.

The gene calls are TRBV29-1 and TRBJ2-7; 11 bases map to TRBD1. TRBJ2-5 matches the DNA end more closely, so the J call is doubtful. The CDR3 extends over 14 amino acids. Germline-derived CDR1 and CDR2 are SQVTM and ANQGSEA. Written as DNA, the CDR3 is TGCAGCACCCGCCCCGGGACAGGGGGAGAGACCCAGTACTTC. This sequence encodes CSTRPGTGGETQYF.

V usage is TRBV28 and J usage is TRBJ2-3; D possibly corresponds to TRBD2 (5 bases). With 7 bases removed from V and 0 bases from J, the gap between germline ends came to 8 bases. The CDR3 is 13 residues long. From germline, CDR1 is MDHEN and CDR2 SYDVKM. The CDR3 region has the DNA TGTGCCAGCAATCGGGATAGCACAGATACGCAGTATTTT. Translating it yields CASNRDSTDTQYF.

A few counts support this clone. The chain recombines TRBV15 with TRBJ2-7, with no clear D. Trimming shortened V by 0 bases and J by 1 base, and 7 bases separated the two germline ends. This CDR3 region has 14 residues. Germline CDR1 LNHNV, CDR2 YYDKDF (reference sequence). The CDR3 loop is CATSRECGSYEQYF. CDR3 nucleotides: TGTGCCACCAGCAGAGAGTGTGGGTCCTACGAGCAGTACTTC.

With regard to this clone: Different DNA sequences within this sample yield the same CDR3. The genes are TRBV18 and TRBJ2-5; the D is unclear. The CDR3 is 12 amino acids. The germline CDR1 and CDR2 sequences are KGHSH and LQKENI. Trimming removed 5 bases at V and 2 bases at J, with 6 bases between. CDR3 protein: CASSGDQETQYF. As DNA, the CDR3 is TGTGCCAGCTCAGGGGATCAAGAGACCCAGTACTTC.

The chain carries TRBV30 and TRBJ2-1; 11 bases agree with TRBD1. The V gene's germline CDR1 is GTSNPN and CDR2 SVGIG (reference sequence). The CDR3 is made up of 14 amino acids. Trimming took 7 bases from V and 8 from J; bases not matched to a gene: 10. As DNA, the CDR3 is TGTGCCTCCCGGGCGGGACAGGGGGGCGATGAGCAGTTCTTC. Translating it yields CASRAGQGGDEQFF.

CDR3 sequence reads: CASRGGGRNDEQFF. The CDR3 DNA reads as TGTGCCAGCAGGGGTGGCGGGAGGAACGATGAGCAGTTCTTC. V usage is TRBV28 and J usage is TRBJ2-1; 8 positions match TRBD2. The germline V gene has CDR1 MDHEN and CDR2 SYDVKM. The CDR3 runs to 14 residues. J gave up 8 bases and V 6 bases, and 9 bases lay outside the gene matches.

This clone was picked up a small number of times. This sequence joins TRBV10-3 and TRBJ2-1; D is unresolved. The CDR3 has 15 amino acids. Trimming stripped 2 bases from V and 0 bases from J, with 8 bases between. The germline V gene has CDR1 ENHRY and CDR2 SYGVKD. CDR3 nucleotide sequence: TGTGCCATCAGTGAGGGTCCTAGCTCCTACAATGAGCAGTTCTTC. The encoded protein is CAISEGPSSYNEQFF.

The gene calls are TRBV30 and TRBJ2-3; 14 positions match TRBD2. This CDR3 comprises 16 residues. Looked up from germline, CDR1 is GTSNPN and CDR2 is SVGIG (reference sequence). Losses at the gene ends were 8 bases for V and 3 bases for J; bases not matched to a gene: 10. DNA for the CDR3: TGTGCCCTGGATCCCCGACTAGCGGGAGGGACAGATACGCAGTATTTT. This sequence encodes CALDPRLAGGTDTQYF.

The J gene is TRBJ2-3, the V gene TRBV30; 9 nucleotides align to TRBD1. The V gene end was trimmed by 1 base and the J gene end by 9 bases; junction bases not matched to a gene: 5. The CDR3 totals 13 residues. Germline CDR1 reads GTSNPN; CDR2 reads SVGIG (reference sequence). CDR3 loop: CAWSGTGDLTQYF. The CDR3 DNA reads TGTGCCTGGAGTGGGACAGGGGATTTGACGCAGTATTTT.

This clone was counted between two and nine times. V is TRBV2 and J is TRBJ1-6, with D possibly TRBD1 on 5 matching bases. The V gene's germline CDR1 is SNHLY and CDR2 FYNNEI. Trimming stripped 8 bases from V and 7 bases from J, with 12 bases between. This CDR3 is 13 amino acids long. CDR3 amino acids: CASGTGWNSPLHF. CDR3 nucleotides: TGTGCCAGCGGAACAGGTTGGAATTCACCCCTCCACTTT.

This clone was detected many times. The chain has TRBV29-1 and TRBJ2-3; D is unresolved. The CDR3 consists of 13 residues. Trimming left V 5 bases short and J 4 bases short, with 13 bases between. Germline CDR1 and CDR2: SQVTM and ANQGSEA. The CDR3 sequence: CSVSPLKSDTQYF. The CDR3 DNA reads as TGCAGCGTTAGTCCCTTAAAGTCAGATACGCAGTATTTT.

The genes are TRBV5-1 and TRBJ2-1, with 8 bases identical to TRBD2. Germline V gene lookup returns CDR1 SGHRS and CDR2 YFSETQ. This CDR3 comprises 14 residues. V was pared by 1 base and J by 5 bases, with 2 bases of the junction left unmatched. This CDR3 is CASSLPAGDNEQFF. DNA of the CDR3: TGCGCCAGCAGCTTGCCAGCGGGAGACAATGAGCAGTTCTTC.

This chain joins TRBV18 and TRBJ1-5, with a tentative D call TRBD1 (5 bases). V dropped 2 bases and J dropped 5 bases, with 13 bases sitting between them. CDR1 is KGHSH and CDR2 is LQKENI in the germline V gene. The CDR3 is made up of 15 amino acids. The CDR3, as DNA: TGTGCCAGCTCACCAAACCCAGGGACGGATCAGCCCCAGCATTTT. This encodes CASSPNPGTDQPQHF.

Regarding this clone: This sequence may be a read error, since a much larger clone differs from it by one base. The chain carries TRBV7-9 and TRBJ2-6; unclear D gene. Trimming stripped 1 base from V and 1 base from J, with 11 bases between. The CDR3 is 17 residues long. The germline gives CDR1 SEHNR, CDR2 FQNEAQ (reference sequence). CDR3 residues: CASSLEARRSGANVLTF. CDR3 DNA: TGTGCCAGCAGCTTAGAGGCCAGGCGGTCTGGGGCCAACGTCCTGACTTTC.

J is TRBJ1-2 and V is TRBV5-1, with D unresolved. Germline assignment: CDR1 SGHRS and CDR2 YFSETQ. The CDR3 covers 12 residues. V was clipped by 4 bases and J by 6 bases, with 10 bases between them. CDR3 region: CASSVGSDGYTF. In DNA, the CDR3 is TGCGCCAGCAGCGTCGGTTCAGATGGCTACACCTTC.

The chain is built from TRBV9 and TRBJ2-1; 11 positions match TRBD2. Germline V gene data show CDR1 as SGDLS and CDR2 as YYNGEE. There are 15 residues in the CDR3. V lost 2 bases and J lost 2; bases outside the gene matches: 0. CDR3 in DNA: TGTGCCAGCAGCGTGACTAGCGGGGCCTACAATGAGCAGTTCTTC. It is translated as CASSVTSGAYNEQFF.

V is TRBV7-2 and J is TRBJ1-1; the D gene is possibly TRBD1 (6 bases). V gave up 3 bases and J gave up 5 bases, with 13 bases separating them. CDR3 length: 14 residues. Germline loops: CDR1 SGHTA, CDR2 FQGNSA. The CDR3 reads CASSFGQRRTEAFF. The CDR3 nucleotides are TGTGCCAGCAGCTTCGGACAGCGTCGAACTGAAGCTTTCTTT.

This clone was counted a few times. The rearrangement uses TRBV29-1 and TRBJ2-3, with 11 bases identical to TRBD2. The CDR3 contains 14 residues. V lost 4 bases to trimming and J lost 2 bases; unmatched junction nucleotides: 2. CDR1 is SQVTM, CDR2 ANQGSEA, per germline. CDR3 sequence (DNA): TGCAGCGTTGCTAGCGGGGGGTTCACAGATACGCAGTATTTT. Its protein is CSVASGGFTDTQYF.

In this sample, this clone turned up a few times. The chain joins TRBV5-4 to TRBJ2-3; 7 positions match TRBD2. The ends lost 3 bases at V and 1 base at J; junction bases unmatched: 8. Germline loops: CDR1 SGHNT, CDR2 YYREEE (reference sequence). The CDR3 contains 16 residues. CDR3 nucleotides: TGTGCCAGCAGCTCCTGGCCCCGGGGGGGCACAGATACGCAGTATTTT. This encodes CASSSWPRGGTDTQYF. The full variable domain, in which reference TRBV5-4 and TRBJ2-3 provide the parts outside the CDR3, is ETGVTQSPTHLIKTRGQQVTLRCSSQSGHNTVSWYQQALGQGPQFIFQYYREEENGRGNFPPRFSGLQFPNYSSELNVNALELDDSALYLCASSSWPRGGTDTQYFGPGTRLTVL.

Remarks on this clone: At one boundary the junction diverges from the germline segment, which might be a read error. The chain employs TRBV6-6 and TRBJ2-7, with a weak D call TRBD1 (5 bases). CDR1 and CDR2 (germline): MNHNY, SVGAGI (reference sequence). The CDR3 contains 12 residues. The CDR3 DNA is TGTGCCAGCAGTTACTCGACTGGGGCTTTGAACTTC. It translates to CASSYSTGALNF.

The V and J genes are TRBV4-1 and TRBJ1-4, with D tentatively TRBD1 (6 bases). Germline CDR1 reads MGHRA; CDR2 reads YSYEKL. Trimming took 1 base from V and 3 from J, leaving 18 bases between them. The CDR3 runs 18 residues. CDR3 region: CASSQGTGARRANEKLFF. The CDR3 region has the DNA TGCGCCAGCAGCCAAGGCACGGGGGCGCGGAGGGCTAATGAAAAACTGTTTTTT.

This rearrangement joins TRBV30 to TRBJ1-4, with a possible D match to TRBD1 (5 bases). This CDR3 contains 15 residues. The ends were cut back, 4 bases at V and 0 bases at J, with 12 bases in the middle. Per the germline V gene, CDR1 is GTSNPN and CDR2 is SVGIG (reference sequence). CDR3 sequence reads: CAWNRPGATNEKLFF. The DNA for the CDR3 is TGTGCCTGGAATCGCCCGGGGGCAACTAATGAAAAACTGTTTTTT.

The V call is TRBV4-3, the J call TRBJ2-1; tentative D call: TRBD1 (5 bases). CDR3 length equals 15 residues. Deletions cut 1 base from V and 6 bases from J, with 13 bases between. The germline gives CDR1 LGHNA, CDR2 YSLEER. The CDR3 nucleotides read TGCGCCAGCAGCCAAGGTCAGGGTAGTAGCAATGAGCAGTTCTTC. This translates into CASSQGQGSSNEQFF.

The rearrangement joins TRBV25-1 to TRBJ2-5, with TRBD1 matching over 7 bases. The end of the DNA fits TRBJ2-7 better, so the J call may be wrong. The CDR3 is made up of 15 amino acids. Germline assignment: CDR1 MGHDK and CDR2 SYGVNS. The CDR3 here is CASSEPGDRSYEQYF. The CDR3, as DNA: TGTGCCAGCAGTGAACCCGGGGACAGATCCTACGAGCAGTACTTC.